This entry lists 18 T cell receptor beta chains sequenced from one sample in a study of blood T cells in healthy people across ages. Using a J-beta primer mix together with a sample-barcoded 5' primer, a second PCR was run for about 7 to 12 cycles. TCRdb independently ran MiXCR on the 5' RACE reads; one entry per CDR3 protein. Of about 1.5 million distinct CDR3 sequences in the sample, about 45% were seen once. Sequenced: blood. Receptor source: a woman aged 18-35 years in good health.

This clonotype has just a few counts. The chain has TRBV7-6 and TRBJ2-7; TRBD2 matches at 7 bases. The CDR3 runs to 13 residues. Germline V lookup: CDR1 SGHVS, CDR2 FNYEAQ. The junction had 4 bases not matched to a gene; V was cut back by 7 bases and J by 1 base. The CDR3 here is CASTASGSYEQYF. CDR3 sequence (DNA): TGTGCCAGCACGGCTAGCGGATCCTACGAGCAGTACTTC.

This clonotype was detected a few times. The V gene is TRBV7-9, the J gene TRBJ2-4; D gene ambiguous. V lost 1 base, J lost 6 bases, and 4 bases lay in between. Germline loops: CDR1 SEHNR, CDR2 FQNEAQ (reference sequence). This CDR3 contains 12 residues. CDR3 loop: CASSLVVNIQYF. The CDR3 DNA is TGTGCCAGCAGCTTAGTGGTAAACATTCAGTACTTC.

The V call is TRBV20-1, the J call TRBJ2-1, with D possibly TRBD2 on 5 matching bases. There are 17 residues in the CDR3. CDR1 and CDR2 from the germline V gene are DFQATT and SNEGSKA (reference sequence). The V end was cut by 3 bases, the J end by 2 bases, with 20 bases between. The chain's CDR3 is CSARRGPGMKAYNEQFF. As DNA, the CDR3 is TGCAGTGCTAGGCGAGGGCCCGGGATGAAAGCCTACAATGAGCAGTTCTTC.

Points on this clonotype: A single base separates this from a much larger clone, so it may be a read error. CDR3 amino acids: CSVEESPTETQFF. In DNA, the CDR3 is TGCAGCGTTGAAGAAAGCCCGACAGAGACCCAGTTCTTC. The rearrangement uses TRBV29-1 and TRBJ2-1, with a tentative D call TRBD1 (5 bases). The V gene's germline CDR1 is SQVTM and CDR2 ANQGSEA. The CDR3 totals 13 residues. V lost 0 bases and J lost 13, with 16 bases in between.

V usage is TRBV20-1 and J usage is TRBJ2-1; D uncertain. The germline V gene has CDR1 DFQATT and CDR2 SNEGSKA (reference sequence). CDR3 length equals 14 residues. V dropped 0 bases and J dropped 9 bases, with 15 bases sitting between them. The CDR3 coding sequence is TGCAGTGCTAGAGATGGATCCGATTTGGCTGAGCAGTTCTTC. Translated, it gives CSARDGSDLAEQFF.

The chain couples TRBV20-1 to TRBJ2-5; TRBD2 matches 8 bases. The CDR3 is 13 amino acids. Germline V gives CDR1 DFQATT, CDR2 SNEGSKA (reference sequence). After removal of 2 bases from V and 11 bases from J, the junction contained 10 bases not matched to a gene. CDR3 DNA: TGCAGTGCTAGACTCGGACTAGCCGAAGAGCAGTACTTC. Translated, it gives CSARLGLAEEQYF.

V is TRBV6-6 and J is TRBJ2-1, with 12 nucleotides matching TRBD2. Germline CDR1 and CDR2: MNHNY and SVGAGI (reference sequence). J lost 8 bases, V lost 4 bases, and 6 bases had no gene match. CDR3 length equals 15 residues. This chain's CDR3 is CASSCASGGGDEQFF. CDR3 DNA sequence: TGTGCCAGCAGTTGTGCTAGCGGGGGGGGAGATGAGCAGTTCTTC.

The rearrangement links TRBV28 to TRBJ2-7; 7 nucleotides agree with TRBD1. The germline V gene has CDR1 MDHEN and CDR2 SYDVKM. The CDR3 loop spans 14 amino acids. V trimming: 4 bases; J trimming: 3 bases; junction bases outside the gene matches: 6. CDR3: CASSYNDRDYEQYF. The CDR3 bases are TGTGCCAGCAGTTACAACGACAGGGACTACGAGCAGTACTTC. Looking up the rest from reference TRBV28 and TRBJ2-7 gives the full variable domain: DVKVTQSSRYLVKRTGEKVFLECVQDMDHENMFWYRQDPGLGLRLIYFSYDVKMKEKGDIPEGYSVSREKKERFSLILESASTNQTSMYLCASSYNDRDYEQYFGPGTRLTVT.

About this clonotype: A single base separates this from a much larger clone, so it may be a read error. J is TRBJ2-3 and V is TRBV4-1, with 8 nucleotides matching TRBD2. CDR1 is MGHRA and CDR2 is YSYEKL in the germline V gene. The CDR3 is 16 residues long. The CDR3 here is CAGSQLGLAGTDTQYF. CDR3 nucleotides: TGCGCCGGCAGCCAGCTTGGACTAGCCGGCACAGATACGCAGTATTTT.

J is TRBJ2-5 and V is TRBV9; the match to TRBD2 covers 7 bases. J was trimmed by 0 bases and V by 3 bases; bases with no gene match: 2. Germline CDR1 SGDLS, CDR2 YYNGEE. This CDR3 has 14 amino acids. The DNA for the CDR3 is TGTGCCAGCAGCGAGGGAGGGTACCAAGAGACCCAGTACTTC. Translation gives CASSEGGYQETQYF.

This chain links TRBV3-1 with TRBJ2-7, with a possible D match to TRBD2 (6 bases). The V end lost 4 bases, the J end lost 7 bases, and 20 bases lay between the germline ends. The CDR3 has 15 residues. Germline loops: CDR1 LGHDT, CDR2 YNNKEL (reference sequence). The chain's CDR3 is CASSLRDFGDNEQYF. The CDR3 DNA reads TGTGCCAGCAGCCTCCGGGACTTCGGAGACAATGAGCAGTACTTC.

This clonotype showed up just a few times. The chain recombines TRBV20-1 with TRBJ1-2; D is perhaps TRBD1 (6 bases). The CDR3 loop spans 16 amino acids. Germline lookup yields CDR1 DFQATT and CDR2 SNEGSKA (reference sequence). Between the trimmed V and J ends, which lost 3 bases and 2 bases, there was a span of 19 bases. Here the CDR3 reads CSARGAPGGGNYGYTF. CDR3 sequence (DNA): TGCAGTGCTAGGGGGGCTCCGGGAGGAGGAAACTATGGCTACACCTTC.

The CDR3 DNA reads as TGTGCTAGTGGTTTTTTTACAGGGGGCTTAACTGAAGCTTTCTTT. It yields the protein CASGFFTGGLTEAFF. The rearrangement links TRBV12-5 to TRBJ1-1; 9 positions agree with TRBD1. The junction had 7 bases not matched to a gene; V was cut back by 3 bases and J by 5 bases. Germline-derived CDR1 and CDR2 are LGHNT and FRNRAP. The CDR3 spans 15 residues.

The V gene is TRBV6-2 or TRBV6-3, the J gene TRBJ2-2; D may match TRBD1 or TRBD2 (5 bases each). Trimming removed 7 bases from V and 1 base from J, with 13 bases in between. CDR3 length: 15 residues. The germline CDR1 and CDR2 sequences are MNHEY and SVGEGT. CDR3 in DNA: TGTGCCAGCAACCTCGGGGCTGGGAACACCGGGGAGCTGTTTTTT. It is translated as CASNLGAGNTGELFF.

This chain connects TRBV6-2 or TRBV6-3 to TRBJ1-6; D gene unclear. CDR3 length: 11 amino acids. The V gene's germline CDR1 is MNHEY and CDR2 SVGEGT. Trimming pared 11 bases from V and 7 bases from J, leaving 9 bases between. The CDR3: CAGGGNSPLHF. The CDR3, as DNA: TGTGCCGGCGGAGGGAATTCACCCCTCCACTTT.

The chain has TRBV29-1 and TRBJ2-1; D perhaps matches TRBD2 (5 bases). V was pared by 4 bases and J by 10 bases, with 14 bases between. CDR1 is SQVTM and CDR2 is ANQGSEA in the germline V gene. The CDR3 sequence is 12 residues long. CDR3 nucleotide sequence: TGCAGCGTTGTGACCCCTCGGAGGGAGCAGTTCTTC. Amino acid sequence: CSVVTPRREQFF.

This clonotype was seen a handful of times. The genes are TRBV27 and TRBJ2-1; 10 positions match TRBD2. The germline CDR1 and CDR2 sequences are MNHEY and SMNVEV (reference sequence). The length of the CDR3 is 18 residues. The ends lost 5 bases at V and 6 bases at J; junction bases unmatched: 16. The CDR3 DNA sequence: TGTGCCAGCAGTAAAACCGGTCCTAGCGGGGGAAGTAGCAATGAGCAGTTCTTC. This translates into CASSKTGPSGGSSNEQFF.

The chain uses TRBV10-3 and TRBJ2-1; 7 positions agree with TRBD1. Judging by the DNA end, TRBJ2-7 fits better; the J call may be wrong. Germline V gene data show CDR1 as ENHRY and CDR2 as SYGVKD. The CDR3 contains 17 residues. The CDR3 loop is CAISARPGTDINNEQYF. The CDR3 DNA reads TGTGCCATCAGTGCGAGACCCGGGACAGACATTAACAATGAGCAGTACTTC.